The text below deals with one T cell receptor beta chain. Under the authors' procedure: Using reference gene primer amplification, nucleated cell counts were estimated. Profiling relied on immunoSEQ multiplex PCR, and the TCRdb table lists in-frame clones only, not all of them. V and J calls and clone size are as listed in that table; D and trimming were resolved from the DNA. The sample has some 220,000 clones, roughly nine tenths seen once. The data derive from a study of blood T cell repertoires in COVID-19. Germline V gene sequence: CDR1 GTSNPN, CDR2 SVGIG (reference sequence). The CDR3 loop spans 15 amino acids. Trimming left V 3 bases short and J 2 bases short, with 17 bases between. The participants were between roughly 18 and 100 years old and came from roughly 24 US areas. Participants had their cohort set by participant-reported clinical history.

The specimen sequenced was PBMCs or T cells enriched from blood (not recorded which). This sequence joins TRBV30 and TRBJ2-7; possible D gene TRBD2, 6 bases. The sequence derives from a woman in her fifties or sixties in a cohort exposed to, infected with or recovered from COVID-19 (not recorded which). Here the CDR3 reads CAWSHGGTFPYEQYF. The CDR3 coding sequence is TGTGCCTGGAGCCATGGGGGGACCTTTCCCTACGAGCAGTACTTC.